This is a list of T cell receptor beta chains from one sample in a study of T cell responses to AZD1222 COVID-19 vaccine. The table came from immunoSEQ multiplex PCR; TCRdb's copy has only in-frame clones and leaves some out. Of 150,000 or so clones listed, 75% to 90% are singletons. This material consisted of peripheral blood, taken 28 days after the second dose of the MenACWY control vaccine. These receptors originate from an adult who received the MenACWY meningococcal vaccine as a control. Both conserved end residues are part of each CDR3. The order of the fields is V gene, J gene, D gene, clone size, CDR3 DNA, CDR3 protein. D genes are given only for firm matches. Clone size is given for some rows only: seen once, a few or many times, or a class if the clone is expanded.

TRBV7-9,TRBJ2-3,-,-,TGTGCCAGCAGCCGTACTGGACTGGGCCCAGATACGCAGTATTTT,CASSRTGLGPDTQYF
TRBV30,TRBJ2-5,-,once,TGTGCGACGGACGAGGGAGTGGAGACCCAGTACTTC,CATDEGVETQYF
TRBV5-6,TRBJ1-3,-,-,TGTGCCAGCAGCGTCCCAGGGGCGCGAGGAAACACCATATATTTT,CASSVPGARGNTIYF
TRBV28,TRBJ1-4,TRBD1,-,TGTGCCACCCAGGAAAGGGGGCGTGAAAAACTGTTTTTT,CATQERGREKLFF
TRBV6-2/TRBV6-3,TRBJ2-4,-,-,TGTGCCAGCAGTTCGATGGGGAACATTCAGTACTTC,CASSSMGNIQYF
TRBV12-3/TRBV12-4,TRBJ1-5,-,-,TGTGCCAGCAGTTTAGGGAGTCAGCCCCAGCATTTT,CASSLGSQPQHF
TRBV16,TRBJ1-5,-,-,TGTGCCAGCAGCCAATCGGGGGGGAACCAGCCCCAGCATTTT,CASSQSGGNQPQHF
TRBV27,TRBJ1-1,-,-,TGTGCTACCGCCATCCGGGGGCTTAGGAACACTGAAGCTTTCTTT,CATAIRGLRNTEAFF
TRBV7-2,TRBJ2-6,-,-,TGTGCCAGCACCGATTACTCTGGGGCCAACGTCCTGACTTTC,CASTDYSGANVLTF
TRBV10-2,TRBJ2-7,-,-,TGCGCCAGCAGTGAAGGACAGCCCTACGAGCAGTACTTC,CASSEGQPYEQYF
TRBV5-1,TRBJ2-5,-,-,TGCGCCAGCAGCTTGGATGAGACCCAGTACTTC,CASSLDETQYF
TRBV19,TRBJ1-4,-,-,TGTGCCAGTAGTATAGTCGGTCAGGGAAAGGAAAAACTGTTTTTT,CASSIVGQGKEKLFF
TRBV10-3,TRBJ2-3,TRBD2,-,TGTGCCATCAAGGAGCGGGAGCCAAATACGCAGTATTTT,CAIKEREPNTQYF
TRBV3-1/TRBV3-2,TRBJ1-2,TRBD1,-,TGTGCCAGCAGCCGAGGGGACAGGGCCCACGGGGGCTACACCTTC,CASSRGDRAHGGYTF
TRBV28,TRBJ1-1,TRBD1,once,TGTGCCAGCGCGCAGGGGGCTATGAACACTGAAGCTTTCTTT,CASAQGAMNTEAFF
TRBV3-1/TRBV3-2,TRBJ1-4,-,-,TGTGCCAGCAGCTCCTCTGCTGGGAGGTTAGAAAAACTGTTTTTT,CASSSSAGRLEKLFF
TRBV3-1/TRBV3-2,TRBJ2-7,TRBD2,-,TGTGCCAGCAGCCAAAAGCGGGACTCCTACGAGCAGTACTTC,CASSQKRDSYEQYF
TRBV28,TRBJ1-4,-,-,TGTGCCAGCAGTTTAGGGGGGGAGGCTAATGAAAAACTGTTTTTT,CASSLGGEANEKLFF
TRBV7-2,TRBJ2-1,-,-,TGTGCCAGCAGCCCCGGCCAGGATATCTACAATGAGCAGTTCTTC,CASSPGQDIYNEQFF
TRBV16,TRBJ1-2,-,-,TGTGCCAGCAGCCTCCTTGTACGGCCGACTAACTATGGCTACACCTTC,CASSLLVRPTNYGYTF
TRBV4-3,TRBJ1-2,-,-,TGCGCCAGCAGCCAAAATTCTCCAAACTATGGCTACACCTTC,CASSQNSPNYGYTF
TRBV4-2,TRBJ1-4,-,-,TGTGCCAGCAGGGATTGGAAGGGCAGCCTAAAACTGTTTTTT,CASRDWKGSLKLFF
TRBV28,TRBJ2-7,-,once,TGTGCCAGCAGTTTATGGAGGGTTGGTGGGTACGAGCAGTACTTC,CASSLWRVGGYEQYF
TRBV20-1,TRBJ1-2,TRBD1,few,TGCAGTGCTAGTGTTCCGGGACAGGGGTTTGGCTACACCTTC,CSASVPGQGFGYTF
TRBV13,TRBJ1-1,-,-,TGTGCCAGCAGCTTAGTGGGTGGTGGCACTGAAGCTTTCTTT,CASSLVGGGTEAFF
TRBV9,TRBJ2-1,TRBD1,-,TGTGCCAGCAGCGTCGGGGGACAGGAAATTGGTGAGCAGTTCTTC,CASSVGGQEIGEQFF
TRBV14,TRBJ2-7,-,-,TGTGCCAGCAGCCACGTTCAGGACGAGCAGTACTTC,CASSHVQDEQYF
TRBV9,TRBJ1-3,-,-,TGTGCCAGCAGCGTAGATGAGACAACTGGAAACACCATATATTTT,CASSVDETTGNTIYF
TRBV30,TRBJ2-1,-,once,TGTGCCTGCCCGGATGGACTCCCCACCTACAATGAGCAGTTCTTC,CACPDGLPTYNEQFF
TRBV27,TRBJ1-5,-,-,TGTGCCAGCAGTTTATTGGGGGGGAATCAGTCCCAGCATTTT,CASSLLGGNQSQHF
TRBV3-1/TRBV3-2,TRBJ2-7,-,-,TGTGCCAGCGGAGACACCACCTACGAGCAGTACTTC,CASGDTTYEQYF
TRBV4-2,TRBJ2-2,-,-,TGTGCCAGCAGCCAAGATGGGGGGGCAGGGAGTGACACCGGGGAGCTGTTTTTT,CASSQDGGAGSDTGELFF
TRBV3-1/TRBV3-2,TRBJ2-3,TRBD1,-,TGTGCCAGCAGAAGGACAGGGTCAGATACGCAGTATTTT,CASRRTGSDTQYF
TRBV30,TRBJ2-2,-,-,TGTGCCTGGAGCGCCAGGGACGACGGGGAGCTGTTTTTT,CAWSARDDGELFF
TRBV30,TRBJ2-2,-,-,TGTGCCTGGAGTGGTAGGCCCACCGGGGAGCTGTTTTTT,CAWSGRPTGELFF
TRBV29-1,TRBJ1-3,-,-,TGCAGCGTCGATCGCAGGGGATCGGGAAACACCATATATTTT,CSVDRRGSGNTIYF
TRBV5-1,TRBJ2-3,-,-,TGCGCCAGCAGCTTGTCGCGGGGAAGCACAGATACGCAGTATTTT,CASSLSRGSTDTQYF
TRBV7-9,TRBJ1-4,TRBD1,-,TGTGCCAGCAGCTCCCCGACAGGGACTAAACTGTTTTTT,CASSSPTGTKLFF
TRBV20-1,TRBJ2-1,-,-,TGCAGTGCAACCAGGTACAATGAGCAGTTCTTC,CSATRYNEQFF
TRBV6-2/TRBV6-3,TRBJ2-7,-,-,TGTGCCAGCAGTTACCTGGTCAGGAAGTCGGTGAGCTCCTACGAGCAGTACTTC,CASSYLVRKSVSSYEQYF
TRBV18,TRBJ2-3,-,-,TGTGCCAGCTCACCTCTAGCGTCTAGCACAGATACGCAGTATTTT,CASSPLASSTDTQYF
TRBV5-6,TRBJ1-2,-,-,TGTGCCAGCCTCCCTGCGGACGCCCCAGGCTACACCTTC,CASLPADAPGYTF
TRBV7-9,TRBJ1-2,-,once,TGTGCCAGCAGCCCGGGGGGATCTAACTATGGCTACACCTTC,CASSPGGSNYGYTF
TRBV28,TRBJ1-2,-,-,TGTGCCAGCAGTTTAGCAGGGACGGAGACTTATGGCTACACCTTC,CASSLAGTETYGYTF
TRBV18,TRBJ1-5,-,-,TGTGCCAGCTCACCGGGGGCTGGCAATCAGCCCCAGCATTTT,CASSPGAGNQPQHF
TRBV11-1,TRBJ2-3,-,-,TGTGCCAGCAGCTTAAACGCCCACTCCACAGATACGCAGTATTTT,CASSLNAHSTDTQYF
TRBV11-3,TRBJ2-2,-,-,TGTGCCAGCAGCACCCGCATTGGGGAGCTGTTTTTT,CASSTRIGELFF
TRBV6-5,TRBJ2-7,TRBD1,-,TGTGCCAGCAGTCGGGACAGGGACGCCTACGAGCAGTACTTC,CASSRDRDAYEQYF
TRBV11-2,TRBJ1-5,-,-,TGTGCCAGCAGCTTAGCTTCACGGGATGCGCCCCAGCATTTT,CASSLASRDAPQHF
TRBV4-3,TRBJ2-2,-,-,TGCGCCAGCAGCCAAGGGCGGGCTTCGAACACCGGGGAGCTGTTTTTT,CASSQGRASNTGELFF
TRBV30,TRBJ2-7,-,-,TGTGCCTGTAAAAAAGGCCCATACGAGCAGTACTTC,CACKKGPYEQYF
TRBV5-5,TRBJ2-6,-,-,TGTGCCAGCAGCCGCCGAGGGGGGGCTGGGGCCAACGTCCTGACTTTC,CASSRRGGAGANVLTF
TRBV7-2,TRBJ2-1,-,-,TGTGCCAGCAGCTTAGCGCTCGGCAGGGGTCTTGGGAATGAGCAGTTCTTC,CASSLALGRGLGNEQFF
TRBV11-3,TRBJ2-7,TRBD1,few,TGTGCCAGCAGCTTAGAGAAGACAGGGTACGAGCAGTACTTC,CASSLEKTGYEQYF
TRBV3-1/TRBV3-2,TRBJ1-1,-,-,TGTGCCAGCAGCCAAGGCCAGGGGAACACTGAAGCTTTCTTT,CASSQGQGNTEAFF
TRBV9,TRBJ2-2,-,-,TGTGCCAGCAGCGCTCTGTCCGGGGAGCTGTTTTTT,CASSALSGELFF
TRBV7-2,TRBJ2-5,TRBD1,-,TGTGCCAGCAGCTTAACAGGGGGTGCAGAGACCCAGTACTTC,CASSLTGGAETQYF
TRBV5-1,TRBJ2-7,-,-,TGCGCCAGCAGCTTGGTTCCAGGATCTGCCTACGAGCAGTACTTC,CASSLVPGSAYEQYF